The 4 T cell receptor beta chains reported below all come from one sample, sequenced in a study of T-cell memory formation after mild COVID-19. TCRdb re-derived calls from the 5' RACE reads in MiXCR, one entry per CDR3 protein. Among just over 400,000 distinct CDR3 sequences listed, more than 20% were seen once. The sample comprised PBMCs or a T cell subset sorted from them (not recorded which). The receptors were gathered from an adult woman who had mild COVID-19 (a few samples of this study predate the infection). Cell type and time point are not known.

Note on this clonotype: Germline is not matched at one junction end, which may reflect a read error. The chain uses TRBV5-1 and TRBJ2-7; 7 bases match TRBD1. The CDR3 length is 8 residues. From germline, CDR1 is SGHRS and CDR2 YFSETQ. CDR3 residues: CASSSGQF. In DNA form, the CDR3 reads TGCGCCAGCAGCTCGGGACAGTTC.

This rearrangement joins TRBV7-2 to TRBJ1-1; D unclear. Trimming removed 1 base at V and 4 bases at J, with 10 bases between. The CDR3 is made up of 14 amino acids. Germline CDR1 reads SGHTA; CDR2 reads FQGNSA. CDR3 nucleotide sequence: TGTGCCAGCAGCTTAGGACACAGTGTCACTGAAGCTTTCTTT. It translates to CASSLGHSVTEAFF.

The chain recombines TRBV5-1 with TRBJ1-1; 10 bases are shared with TRBD1. Germline V gives CDR1 SGHRS, CDR2 YFSETQ. V shed 4 bases, J shed 6 bases, and the junction held 6 bases outside the gene matches. The CDR3 covers 14 residues. The CDR3 DNA is TGCGCCAGCAGCCTGGGACAGGGGTTGTCTGAAGCTTTCTTT. Its protein product is CASSLGQGLSEAFF.

This clonotype occurred a few times. V is TRBV7-2 and J is TRBJ2-1; 16 bases agree with TRBD2. The CDR3 covers 15 residues. The V and J ends lost 5 bases and 9 bases, in that order; junction bases with no gene match: 4. Germline CDR1 and CDR2: SGHTA and FQGNSA. CDR3 amino acids: CASSPGLAGGTEQFF. The CDR3 nucleotides are TGTGCCAGCAGCCCGGGACTAGCGGGAGGGACTGAGCAGTTCTTC.